The clone carrying this T cell receptor beta chain was seen only a few times. Antigen: not known. These data belong to a study of response to subunit inactivated influenza vaccine. General observations from the study: The authors suggested that every seasonal influenza vaccination recruits few new T cells.

TCRdb processed the RT-PCR reads anew with MiXCR; each CDR3 protein has one entry. The repertoire holds about 240,000 distinct CDR3 sequences, with 9.5% to 15% as singletons. Looked up from germline, CDR1 is SGHRS and CDR2 is YFSETQ. This CDR3 has 14 residues. The V gene lost 4 bases and the J gene lost 5 bases, with 12 bases spanning the gap. This chain joins TRBV5-1 and TRBJ2-2; D is possibly TRBD1 or TRBD2 (6 bases each). The sample consisted of non-naive T cells sorted from PBMCs, taken 14 to 15 days before vaccination. The sequence derives from a man in his fifties who received an inactivated influenza vaccine. CDR3 region: CASSGGPGTGELFF. The CDR3 bases are TGCGCCAGCAGCGGGGGGCCGGGGACCGGGGAGCTGTTTTTT.